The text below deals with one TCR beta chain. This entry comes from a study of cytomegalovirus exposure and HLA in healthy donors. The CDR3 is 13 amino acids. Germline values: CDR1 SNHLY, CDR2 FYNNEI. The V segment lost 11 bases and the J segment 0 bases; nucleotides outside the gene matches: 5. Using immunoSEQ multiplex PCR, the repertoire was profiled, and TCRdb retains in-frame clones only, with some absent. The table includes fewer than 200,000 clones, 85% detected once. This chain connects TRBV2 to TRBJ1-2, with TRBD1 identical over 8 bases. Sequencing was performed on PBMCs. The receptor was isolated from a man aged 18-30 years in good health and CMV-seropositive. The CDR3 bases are TGTGCCGGACTACAGGGGGCTAACTATGGCTACACCTTC. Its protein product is CAGLQGANYGYTF.